The present T cell receptor (beta chain) was sequenced within a study of T cell repertoires in cytomegalovirus infection. The overall study: The public TCR beta signatures pointed to both CMV infection and matching HLA type.

TCRdb reprocessed the reads via MiXCR and lists one record per CDR3 protein. The data contain more than 500,000 distinct CDR3 sequences, approximately 16% of them singletons. Study-level points and caveats: Cumulative frequency (of public TCR beta family members) identified carriers of CMV plus the relevant HLA.

Remarks on this clonotype: Its specificity is not known.

The germline V gene encodes CDR1 SEHNR and CDR2 FQNEAQ (reference sequence). This CDR3 has 16 amino acids. Deletions cut 1 base from V and 3 bases from J, with 13 bases between. This sequence joins TRBV7-9 and TRBJ1-3, with D tentatively TRBD1 (6 bases). The sample taken for sequencing was CD8+ T cells from PBMCs. This receptor was obtained from a human donor in good health (CMV status not recorded). Some clones in this sample may be carry-over from other donors' samples. CDR3 sequence: CASSLVGGADGNTIYF. The CDR3 nucleotides are TGTGCCAGCAGCTTAGTAGGGGGGGCCGATGGAAACACCATATATTTT.